One and the same sample provided the 29 T cell receptor beta chains below, sequenced in a study of cytomegalovirus exposure and HLA in healthy donors. PCR amplification relied on 60 Vbeta primers (plus 13 Jbeta primers). Repertoires were generated with immunoSEQ multiplex PCR, while TCRdb's copy carries only in-frame clones and drops some. The sample has 150,000 to 200,000 clones, 85% to 90% seen once. The specimen was PBMCs. These receptors were collected from a woman between 18 and 29 years old in good health and CMV-seronegative.

CDR3 loop: CSVGLAGGLVDTQYF. CDR3 sequence (DNA): TGCAGCGTTGGGCTAGCGGGGGGGTTGGTAGATACGCAGTATTTT. The V and J genes are TRBV29-1 and TRBJ2-3, with 12 bases aligning to TRBD2. Germline loops: CDR1 SQVTM, CDR2 ANQGSEA. This CDR3 region has 15 residues. Unmatched junction bases numbered 7, after V lost 4 bases and J lost 5 bases.

This clone occurred a few times. This chain links TRBV6-4 with TRBJ2-1, with TRBD2 matching over 11 bases. The CDR3 runs 15 residues. After removal of 6 bases from V and 9 bases from J, the junction contained 10 bases not matched to a gene. CDR1 and CDR2 (germline): MRHNA, SNTAGT. CDR3 sequence reads: CASRESSGGASEQFF. The CDR3 DNA sequence: TGTGCCAGCAGAGAGAGTAGCGGGGGGGCGTCTGAGCAGTTCTTC.

The rearrangement links TRBV28 to TRBJ1-2, with D possibly being TRBD1 (6 bases). Trimming stripped 5 bases from V and 4 bases from J, with 17 bases between. Germline CDR1 reads MDHEN; CDR2 reads SYDVKM. The CDR3 runs to 15 residues. CDR3 in DNA: TGTGCCAGCAGTCGGGAGGGGGGCTCGGTCTATGGCTACACCTTC. This translates into CASSREGGSVYGYTF.

This clone has just a few counts. The rearrangement joins TRBV2 to TRBJ1-6; perhaps TRBD1 as D (6 bases). Trimming cost V 0 bases and J 7 bases, with 10 bases left between them. This CDR3 spans 15 amino acids. Germline CDR1 reads SNHLY; CDR2 reads FYNNEI. The CDR3: CASSEARTANSPLHF. CDR3 coding DNA: TGTGCCAGCAGTGAAGCTCGGACAGCCAATTCACCCCTCCACTTT.

The rearrangement links TRBV7-9 to TRBJ1-3; tentatively, D is TRBD1 (5 bases). Trimming took off 4 bases at V and 0 bases at J, with 13 bases between the two ends. In germline, CDR1 is SEHNR, CDR2 FQNEAQ (reference sequence). The CDR3 is 16 residues long. For the CDR3, the DNA is TGTGCCAGCAGCTCGCCTAGGGGTAGCTCTGGAAACACCATATATTTT. This codes for CASSSPRGSSGNTIYF. Supplemented by reference TRBV7-9 and TRBJ1-3, the full variable domain reads DTGVSQNPRHKITKRGQNVTFRCDPISEHNRLYWYRQTLGQGPEFLTYFQNEAQLEKSRLLSDRFSAERPKGSFSTLEIQRTEQGDSAMYLCASSSPRGSSGNTIYFGEGSWLTVV.

CDR3 region: CASSLVDGVTGFSYTF. The CDR3 DNA sequence: TGTGCCAGCAGCCTAGTGGATGGAGTCACCGGTTTTAGCTACACCTTC. The J gene is TRBJ1-2, the V gene TRBV7-9; D ambiguous. The V end was cut by 5 bases, the J end by 9 bases, with 25 bases between. Per germline, CDR1 SEHNR and CDR2 FQNEAQ (reference sequence). This CDR3 is built from 16 residues.

The rearrangement links TRBV6-6 to TRBJ2-7, with 9 bases that match TRBD2. CDR3 length: 14 amino acids. Germline V gene sequence: CDR1 MNHNY, CDR2 SVGAGI (reference sequence). Trimming removed 2 bases from V and 7 bases from J; junction bases left unmatched: 6. For the CDR3, the DNA is TGTGCCAGCAGTTACCTAGCGGGGCCGGCGGAGCAGTACTTC. Encoded protein: CASSYLAGPAEQYF.

V usage is TRBV7-2 and J usage is TRBJ2-3, with a possible D match to TRBD2 (5 bases). The V gene's germline CDR1 is SGHTA and CDR2 FQGNSA. The V end lost 5 bases, the J end lost 2 bases, and 11 bases lay between the germline ends. The CDR3 is 14 residues long. CDR3 in amino acids: CASSVGLFTDTQYF. The CDR3 DNA is TGTGCCAGCAGCGTCGGACTTTTCACAGATACGCAGTATTTT.

V and J are TRBV7-8 and TRBJ2-2; perhaps TRBD2 as D (5 bases). Germline-derived CDR1 and CDR2 are SGHVS and FQNEAQ. V lost 5 bases, J lost 4 bases, and 14 bases lay in between. The CDR3 loop spans 15 amino acids. The CDR3: CASSRGILATGELFF. CDR3 nucleotides: TGTGCCAGCAGCCGAGGGATCCTTGCCACCGGGGAGCTGTTTTTT.

This chain connects TRBV5-4 to TRBJ2-7; D may be TRBD2 (6 bases). CDR1 is SGHNT and CDR2 is YYREEE in the germline V gene (reference sequence). Trimming pared 3 bases from V and 3 bases from J, leaving 19 bases between. The CDR3 is made up of 16 amino acids. Written as DNA, the CDR3 is TGTGCCAGCAGCTCTGGCCCAAGCGGGCAGTACTACGAGCAGTACTTC. Translated, it gives CASSSGPSGQYYEQYF.

This clone has just a few counts. The genes are TRBV5-4 and TRBJ1-2; 8 bases line up with TRBD1. V was pared by 3 bases and J by 7 bases, with 8 bases of the junction left unmatched. Germline lookup yields CDR1 SGHNT and CDR2 YYREEE (reference sequence). The CDR3 consists of 14 residues. CDR3 sequence: CASSSARDRGGYTF. DNA of the CDR3: TGTGCCAGCAGCTCCGCCAGAGACAGGGGTGGCTACACCTTC.

The chain has TRBV27 and TRBJ1-2; TRBD1 matches at 7 bases. This CDR3 spans 16 amino acids. Germline V gene data show CDR1 as MNHEY and CDR2 as SMNVEV (reference sequence). Trimming took 5 bases from V and 2 from J; bases not matched to a gene: 11. The CDR3 region is CASSLRGQYLNYGYTF. CDR3 nucleotide sequence: TGTGCCAGCAGTCTAAGGGGACAGTATTTGAACTATGGCTACACCTTC.

This clone has a handful of counts. V is TRBV29-1 and J is TRBJ1-2; 9 nucleotides line up with TRBD1. The V gene end was trimmed by 4 bases and the J gene end by 7 bases; junction bases not matched to a gene: 7. The CDR3 sequence is 13 residues long. CDR1 SQVTM and CDR2 ANQGSEA come from the germline V gene. The CDR3 protein is CSVVSQGALGYTF. The CDR3, as DNA: TGCAGCGTTGTCTCACAGGGGGCGCTTGGCTACACCTTC.

The chain is built from TRBV2 and TRBJ1-1, with TRBD1 matching over 8 bases. Trimming removed 7 bases from V and 0 bases from J; junction bases left unmatched: 4. Per germline, CDR1 SNHLY and CDR2 FYNNEI. The CDR3 is 14 residues long. In nucleotides, the CDR3 is TGTGCCAGCACTCGACAGGGGCTGAACACTGAAGCTTTCTTT. Residues: CASTRQGLNTEAFF.

V is TRBV18 and J is TRBJ1-5; the match to TRBD1 covers 10 bases. Per the germline V gene, CDR1 is KGHSH and CDR2 is LQKENI. V lost 4 bases to trimming and J lost 1 base; unmatched junction nucleotides: 7. The CDR3 consists of 17 residues. In nucleotides, the CDR3 is TGTGCCAGCTCACAGACCGGGACAGGGGCCAGCAATCAGCCCCAGCATTTT. This translates into CASSQTGTGASNQPQHF.

This chain joins TRBV5-1 and TRBJ1-1; TRBD1 matches at 9 bases. V lost 4 bases, J lost 5 bases, and 15 bases stayed unmatched. The CDR3 loop spans 17 amino acids. Germline CDR1 and CDR2: SGHRS and YFSETQ. The CDR3 sequence is CASSPPQGALRWTEAFF. DNA for the CDR3: TGCGCCAGCAGCCCGCCACAGGGGGCCTTGAGGTGGACTGAAGCTTTCTTT.

V gene TRBV27 combines with J gene TRBJ2-7; tentatively, D is TRBD1 (5 bases). This CDR3 spans 14 amino acids. Per germline, CDR1 MNHEY and CDR2 SMNVEV (reference sequence). Trimming removed 0 bases from V and 4 bases from J, with 10 bases in between. CDR3 bases: TGTGCCAGCAGTTTATCGCAGGGCACATACGAGCAGTACTTC. Its translation is CASSLSQGTYEQYF.

As to this clone: Other DNA variants within this sample encode the same CDR3. As DNA, the CDR3 is TGCGCCAGCAGCTTGGGAGACAGGGTAACAGATACGCAGTATTTT. Translating it yields CASSLGDRVTDTQYF. The chain joins TRBV5-1 to TRBJ2-3; 7 positions agree with TRBD1. This CDR3 is built from 15 residues. Germline trimming cut 0 bases from V and 3 bases from J; bases unmatched to any gene: 4. Germline CDR1 reads SGHRS; CDR2 reads YFSETQ.

This chain joins TRBV15 and TRBJ2-5, with D perhaps matching TRBD2 (5 bases). Gene TRBJ2-7 matches the end of the DNA better, so the J call may be wrong. Germline values: CDR1 LNHNV, CDR2 YYDKDF (reference sequence). This CDR3 has 14 amino acids. The CDR3 nucleotides are TGTGCCACCAGCAGAGATGAGGGAAACTACGAGCAGTACTTC. Its protein product is CATSRDEGNYEQYF.

This rearrangement joins TRBV15 to TRBJ2-7; D uncertain. Looked up from germline, CDR1 is LNHNV and CDR2 is YYDKDF (reference sequence). The V and J ends lost 0 bases and 1 base respectively, with 10 bases between them. The CDR3 has 15 amino acids. CDR3 DNA sequence: TGTGCCACCAGCAGAGATATCATTACTTCCTACGAGCAGTACTTC. The encoded protein is CATSRDIITSYEQYF.

The V call is TRBV5-5, the J call TRBJ1-2; weak D call: TRBD1 (6 bases). This CDR3 comprises 15 residues. Between the trimmed V and J ends, which lost 4 bases and 0 bases, there was a span of 13 bases. Germline V gene lookup returns CDR1 SGHKS and CDR2 YYEKEE (reference sequence). CDR3 region: CASSPYTGTNYGYTF. In nucleotides, the CDR3 is TGTGCCAGCAGCCCTTATACAGGGACTAACTATGGCTACACCTTC. Full variable domain (remainder filled in from reference TRBV5-5 and TRBJ1-2): DAGVTQSPTHLIKTRGQQVTLRCSPISGHKSVSWYQQVLGQGPQFIFQYYEKEERGRGNFPDRFSARQFPNYSSELNVNALLLGDSALYLCASSPYTGTNYGYTFGSGTRLTVV.

This rearrangement joins TRBV7-8 to TRBJ1-1; D not resolved. The V gene's germline CDR1 is SGHVS and CDR2 FQNEAQ. V lost 1 base to trimming and J lost 1 base, with 16 bases between them. The CDR3 covers 17 residues. The CDR3 nucleotides are TGTGCCAGCAGCTTAGAGCGGCCTGGTTTTTCGAACACTGAAGCTTTCTTT. Its translation: CASSLERPGFSNTEAFF.

This chain links TRBV2 with TRBJ1-3, with D tentatively TRBD1 (5 bases). V was cut by 2 bases and J by 0 bases, with 8 bases left in between. The germline V gene has CDR1 SNHLY and CDR2 FYNNEI. This CDR3 spans 15 amino acids. CDR3: CASSEWGLSGNTIYF. CDR3 nucleotide sequence: TGTGCCAGCAGTGAATGGGGCCTCTCTGGAAACACCATATATTTT.

This clone was seen a single time. The V gene is TRBV6-5, the J gene TRBJ2-1, with D tentatively TRBD1 (5 bases). V lost 7 bases, J lost 5 bases, and 6 bases lay in between. This CDR3 region has 11 residues. Germline lookup yields CDR1 MNHEY and CDR2 SVGAGI. This CDR3 reads CASKGHNEQFF. In DNA form, the CDR3 reads TGTGCCAGCAAGGGGCACAATGAGCAGTTCTTC.

The chain employs TRBV2 and TRBJ2-5, with 9 nucleotides matching TRBD1. V trimming: 6 bases; J trimming: 4 bases; junction bases outside the gene matches: 3. In germline, CDR1 is SNHLY, CDR2 FYNNEI. The length of the CDR3 is 13 residues. CDR3 loop: CASRGTGRETQYF. CDR3 DNA sequence: TGTGCCAGCAGGGGGACAGGGCGAGAGACCCAGTACTTC.

As regards this clone: The junction shows a germline mismatch at one end, possibly a read error. The V gene is TRBV10-3, the J gene TRBJ2-3; no firm D call. Germline V lookup: CDR1 ENHRY, CDR2 SYGVKD. This CDR3 contains 13 residues. CDR3 in amino acids: CAITPGSRDTQYF. In nucleotides, the CDR3 is TGTGCCATCACCCCCGGTAGCAGAGATACGCAGTATTTT.

The chain has TRBV19 and TRBJ2-1; D is possibly TRBD2 (6 bases). V was shortened by 9 bases and J by 3 bases, with 12 bases between the two germline ends. The CDR3 sequence is 13 residues long. Germline-derived CDR1 and CDR2 are LNHDA and SQIVND (reference sequence). CDR3 nucleotides: TGTGCCAGCATGGACTACTTCTACAATGAGCAGTTCTTC. As protein: CASMDYFYNEQFF.

This rearrangement joins TRBV4-3 to TRBJ2-7, with a possible D match to TRBD1 (6 bases). The CDR3 contains 14 residues. Deletions cut 0 bases from V and 7 bases from J, with 13 bases between. CDR1 and CDR2 from the germline V gene are LGHNA and YSLEER. The CDR3 loop is CASSQEAGVYEQYF. The CDR3, as DNA: TGCGCCAGCAGCCAAGAGGCAGGGGTGTATGAGCAGTACTTC.

This clone has a single count. The chain employs TRBV5-1 and TRBJ2-7, with D unclear. V shed 2 bases and J shed 0 bases, with 9 bases lying between them. CDR3 length: 14 amino acids. Germline values: CDR1 SGHRS, CDR2 YFSETQ. CDR3: CASSFEANSYEQYF. CDR3 coding DNA: TGCGCCAGCAGCTTTGAAGCGAACTCCTACGAGCAGTACTTC.